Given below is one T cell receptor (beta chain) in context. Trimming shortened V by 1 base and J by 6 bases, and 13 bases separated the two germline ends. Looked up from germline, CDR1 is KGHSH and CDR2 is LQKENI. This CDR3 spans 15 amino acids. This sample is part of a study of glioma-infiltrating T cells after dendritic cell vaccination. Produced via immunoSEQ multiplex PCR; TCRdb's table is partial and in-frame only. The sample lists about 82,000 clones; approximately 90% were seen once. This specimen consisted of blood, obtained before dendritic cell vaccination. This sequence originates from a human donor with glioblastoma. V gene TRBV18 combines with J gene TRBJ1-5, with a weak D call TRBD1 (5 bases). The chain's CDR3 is CASSPRRGGVQPQHF. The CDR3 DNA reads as TGTGCCAGCTCACCACGGCGGGGCGGGGTTCAGCCCCAGCATTTT.